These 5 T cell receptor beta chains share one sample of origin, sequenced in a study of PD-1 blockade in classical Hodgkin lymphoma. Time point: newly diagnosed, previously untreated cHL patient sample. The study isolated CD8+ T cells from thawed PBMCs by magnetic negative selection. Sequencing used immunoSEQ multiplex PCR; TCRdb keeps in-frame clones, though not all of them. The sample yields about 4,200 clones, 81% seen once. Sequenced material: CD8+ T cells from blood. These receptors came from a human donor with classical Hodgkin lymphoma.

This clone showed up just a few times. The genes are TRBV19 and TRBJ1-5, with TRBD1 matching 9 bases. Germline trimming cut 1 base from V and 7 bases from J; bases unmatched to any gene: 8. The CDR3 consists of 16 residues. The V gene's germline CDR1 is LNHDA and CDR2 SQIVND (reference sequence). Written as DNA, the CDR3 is TGTGCCAGTAGTATAGTTAACAGGGGGCTAAAACAGCCCCAGCATTTT. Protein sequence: CASSIVNRGLKQPQHF.

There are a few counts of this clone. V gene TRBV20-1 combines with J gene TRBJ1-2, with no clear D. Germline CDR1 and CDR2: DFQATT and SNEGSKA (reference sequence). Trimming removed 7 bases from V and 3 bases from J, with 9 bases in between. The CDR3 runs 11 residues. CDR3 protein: CSGWQDYGYTF. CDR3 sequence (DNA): TGCAGTGGATGGCAGGACTATGGCTACACCTTC.

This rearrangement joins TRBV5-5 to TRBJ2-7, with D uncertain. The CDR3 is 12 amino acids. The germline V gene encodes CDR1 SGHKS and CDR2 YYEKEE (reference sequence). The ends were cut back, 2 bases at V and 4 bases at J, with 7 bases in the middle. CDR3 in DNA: TGTGCCAGCAGCTTTTCGGGTTACGAGCAGTACTTC. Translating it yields CASSFSGYEQYF. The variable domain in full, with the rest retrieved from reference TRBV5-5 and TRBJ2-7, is DAGVTQSPTHLIKTRGQQVTLRCSPISGHKSVSWYQQVLGQGPQFIFQYYEKEERGRGNFPDRFSARQFPNYSSELNVNALLLGDSALYLCASSFSGYEQYFGPGTRLTVT.

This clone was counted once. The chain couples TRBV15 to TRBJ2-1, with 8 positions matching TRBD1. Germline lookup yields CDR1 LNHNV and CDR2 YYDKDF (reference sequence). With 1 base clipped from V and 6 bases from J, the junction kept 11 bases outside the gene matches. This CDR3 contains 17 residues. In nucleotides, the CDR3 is TGTGCCACCAGCAGAGCTCTGGACAGGGAAGACGGCAATGAGCAGTTCTTC. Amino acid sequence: CATSRALDREDGNEQFF. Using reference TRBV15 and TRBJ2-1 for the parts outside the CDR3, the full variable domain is DAMVIQNPRYQVTQFGKPVTLSCSQTLNHNVMYWYQQKSSQAPKLLFHYYDKDFNNEADTPDNFQSRRPNTSFCFLDIRSPGLGDTAMYLCATSRALDREDGNEQFFGPGTRLTVL.

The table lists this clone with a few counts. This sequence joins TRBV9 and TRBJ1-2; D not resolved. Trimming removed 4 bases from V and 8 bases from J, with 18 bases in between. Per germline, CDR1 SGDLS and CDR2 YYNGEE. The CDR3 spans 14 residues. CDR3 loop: CASSSSRQADGYTF. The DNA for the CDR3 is TGTGCCAGCAGCTCCTCACGGCAGGCGGACGGCTACACCTTC.